This record looks at one TCR beta chain sequence and its context. As yet, its antigen is unknown. The same CDR3 also results from other DNA sequences found in this sample. Per the germline V gene, CDR1 is KGHSH and CDR2 is LQKENI. The CDR3 contains 15 residues. Losses at the gene ends were 0 bases for V and 4 bases for J; bases not matched to a gene: 2. This specimen belongs to a study of cytotoxic CD8 clonotypes in ibrutinib-treated CLL. Study-level information: Response sampling took place at median 12 months of treatment, range 6 to 36.

Overall study findings and caveats: Clonality correlated strongly with circulating CD8+ T cells and exceeded age-matched healthy donors at baseline. Stable or contracted on treatment, public clonotypes were also uncommon.

Sequenced by immunoSEQ multiplex PCR; TCRdb stores in-frame clones only, minus some. The sample includes more than 300,000 clones, about 77% of them seen just once. The input for sequencing was PBMCs, taken before ibrutinib treatment. The source is a human donor with chronic lymphocytic leukemia. The chain combines TRBV18 with TRBJ2-3; 9 positions agree with TRBD1. CDR3 loop: CASSPPGQGSDTQYF. For the CDR3, the DNA is TGTGCCAGCTCACCACCGGGACAGGGTTCAGATACGCAGTATTTT.